Listed below are T cell receptor beta chains from one sample, sequenced in a study of identical twins. TCRdb used MiXCR to reprocess the 5' RACE reads, holding one entry per CDR3 protein. The sample shows nearly 900,000 distinct CDR3 sequences, roughly 12% of them seen only once. This same sample was also taken into another study, of yellow fever vaccine responses in identical twins.

Sequenced sample: PBMCs. Receptors were obtained from a woman aged 18-29 years in good health. CDR3s include the opening cysteine and the closing phenylalanine or tryptophan. The order of the fields is CDR3 DNA, CDR3 protein, D gene, J gene, clone size, V gene. D genes are given only for firm matches. The listing skips clone size in some rows; elsewhere it reads once, few, many or a size class.

CDR3 DNA: TGCAGCGCCCTGAAAGCCGGCAACACCGGGGAGCTGTTTTTT
CDR3 protein: CSALKAGNTGELFF
D gene: -
J gene: TRBJ2-2
clone size: few
V gene: TRBV29-1

CDR3 DNA: TGTGCCAGCAGCTTAGGGTCACGTGGTGAAAATTCACCCCTCCACTTT
CDR3 protein: CASSLGSRGENSPLHF
D gene: -
J gene: TRBJ1-6
clone size: few
V gene: TRBV7-8

CDR3 DNA: TGTGCCAGCTCGCGGGGGGACCCTTACAATGAGCAGTTCTTC
CDR3 protein: CASSRGDPYNEQFF
D gene: TRBD2
J gene: TRBJ2-1
clone size: many
V gene: TRBV3-1

CDR3 DNA: TGTGCCAGCAGTTACTCGATGCACAAAGCAAGCCCCGAGACCCAGTACTTC
CDR3 protein: CASSYSMHKASPETQYF
D gene: -
J gene: TRBJ2-5
clone size: -
V gene: TRBV6-5

CDR3 DNA: TGTGCCAGCAGCACTGCCGGGACAGGGGAAAATGGCTACACCTTC
CDR3 protein: CASSTAGTGENGYTF
D gene: TRBD1
J gene: TRBJ1-2
clone size: many
V gene: TRBV7-9

CDR3 DNA: TGTGCCAGCAGTTCCTCAGCGGGAACAAGGGATCGAAGGTTTTTT
CDR3 protein: CASSSSAGTRDRRFF
D gene: TRBD2
J gene: TRBJ2-2
clone size: -
V gene: TRBV12-3/TRBV12-4

CDR3 DNA: TGTGCCACCAGCAGAGATCTGAGGGAAACTGAAGCTTTCTTT
CDR3 protein: CATSRDLRETEAFF
D gene: -
J gene: TRBJ1-1
clone size: -
V gene: TRBV15

CDR3 DNA: TGTGCCAGCAGGGCCTGGGGGACTGAAGCTTTCTTT
CDR3 protein: CASRAWGTEAFF
D gene: -
J gene: TRBJ1-1
clone size: -
V gene: TRBV6-5

CDR3 DNA: TGTGCCAGCAGCTCCGTAGCGGGAGCTGGGTATGAGCAGTTCTTC
CDR3 protein: CASSSVAGAGYEQFF
D gene: TRBD2
J gene: TRBJ2-1
clone size: -
V gene: TRBV11-2

CDR3 DNA: TGTGCCAGCAACGACAGAGGACAGCCCCAGCATTTT
CDR3 protein: CASNDRGQPQHF
D gene: -
J gene: TRBJ1-5
clone size: few
V gene: TRBV28

CDR3 DNA: TGTGCCAGCAGAGCCTCCGGGACATATTCTGGAAACACCATATATTTT
CDR3 protein: CASRASGTYSGNTIYF
D gene: -
J gene: TRBJ1-3
clone size: -
V gene: TRBV27

CDR3 DNA: TGTGCCAGCAGACTTGACATTCTCTCCTACGAGCAGTACTTC
CDR3 protein: CASRLDILSYEQYF
D gene: -
J gene: TRBJ2-7
clone size: many
V gene: TRBV6-1

CDR3 DNA: TGTGCCAGCAGCTCCTATGGGCTAGCGGCGAATGAGCAGTTCTTC
CDR3 protein: CASSSYGLAANEQFF
D gene: TRBD2
J gene: TRBJ2-1
clone size: few
V gene: TRBV7-2

CDR3 DNA: TGTGCCAGCCTCAGAGGCAAGGTTAGCGGGAGTAATTACGAGCAGTACTTC
CDR3 protein: CASLRGKVSGSNYEQYF
D gene: TRBD2
J gene: TRBJ2-7
clone size: few
V gene: TRBV2

CDR3 DNA: TGTGCCAGCAAAGGGCTAGCGGGAGGGGGTGAGCAGTTCTTC
CDR3 protein: CASKGLAGGGEQFF
D gene: TRBD2
J gene: TRBJ2-1
clone size: -
V gene: TRBV12-3/TRBV12-4

CDR3 DNA: TGTGCCACCAGTGATTCGAGGACAGGGGACACCGGGGAGCTGTTTTTT
CDR3 protein: CATSDSRTGDTGELFF
D gene: TRBD1
J gene: TRBJ2-2
clone size: few
V gene: TRBV24-1

CDR3 DNA: TGTGCCAGCAGCCAAGACTGGCTGTTCAACTCTGGAAACACCATATATTTT
CDR3 protein: CASSQDWLFNSGNTIYF
D gene: -
J gene: TRBJ1-3
clone size: few
V gene: TRBV4-2

CDR3 DNA: TGTGCCAGTAGTACTAGACTAGCGGGAGCCCAAGAGACCCAGTACTTC
CDR3 protein: CASSTRLAGAQETQYF
D gene: TRBD2
J gene: TRBJ2-5
clone size: many
V gene: TRBV19

CDR3 DNA: TGCAGCGTCCGAGGGGGGGCCTACAATGAGCAGTTCTTC
CDR3 protein: CSVRGGAYNEQFF
D gene: -
J gene: TRBJ2-1
clone size: many
V gene: TRBV29-1

CDR3 DNA: TGCAGCGTTGCACCGAAGATTCGGGGGGGGGACGAGCAGTACTTC
CDR3 protein: CSVAPKIRGGDEQYF
D gene: TRBD2
J gene: TRBJ2-7
clone size: -
V gene: TRBV29-1

CDR3 DNA: TGTGCCAGCAGGAAAATCGGGACAGGGGAAGAAAACATTCAGTACTTC
CDR3 protein: CASRKIGTGEENIQYF
D gene: TRBD1
J gene: TRBJ2-4
clone size: few
V gene: TRBV6-1

CDR3 DNA: TGTGCCAGCACCCTCACGGGACTAGCGGGGGAACAGTACTTC
CDR3 protein: CASTLTGLAGEQYF
D gene: TRBD2
J gene: TRBJ2-7
clone size: -
V gene: TRBV2

CDR3 DNA: TGTGCCAGCAGTCCATCTTCAGGAGGGGGTTCACCCCTCCACTTT
CDR3 protein: CASSPSSGGGSPLHF
D gene: -
J gene: TRBJ1-6
clone size: -
V gene: TRBV7-2

CDR3 DNA: TGTGCCAGCAGTGGGGCTATTTCAGATACGCAGTATTTT
CDR3 protein: CASSGAISDTQYF
D gene: -
J gene: TRBJ2-3
clone size: many
V gene: TRBV2

CDR3 DNA: TGCGCCAGCAGTGACCCCGGCAGTCAGCCCCAGCATTTT
CDR3 protein: CASSDPGSQPQHF
D gene: -
J gene: TRBJ1-5
clone size: few
V gene: TRBV4-1

CDR3 DNA: TGTGCCAGCGCCTTTTCCGACAGACTCATGAACACTGAAGCTTTCTTT
CDR3 protein: CASAFSDRLMNTEAFF
D gene: -
J gene: TRBJ1-1
clone size: few
V gene: TRBV2

CDR3 DNA: TGTGCCAGCAGCACTCACCGCTGGCGGGGGGCCGACAATGAGCAGTTCTTC
CDR3 protein: CASSTHRWRGADNEQFF
D gene: TRBD2
J gene: TRBJ2-1
clone size: few
V gene: TRBV3-1

CDR3 DNA: TGTGCCAGCAGTTTAGTAGGGCAGAAGTACGAGCAGTACTTC
CDR3 protein: CASSLVGQKYEQYF
D gene: -
J gene: TRBJ2-7
clone size: few
V gene: TRBV12-3/TRBV12-4

CDR3 DNA: TGTGCCAGCAGCTTAAGCGATGTTAGTTCACCCCTCCACTTT
CDR3 protein: CASSLSDVSSPLHF
D gene: -
J gene: TRBJ1-6
clone size: -
V gene: TRBV7-9

CDR3 DNA: TGTGCCAGGAGCCTAGGTAGCCTCTACGGGGAGCTGTTTTTT
CDR3 protein: CARSLGSLYGELFF
D gene: -
J gene: TRBJ2-2
clone size: -
V gene: TRBV5-5

CDR3 DNA: TGCGCCAGCAGCCAAGAATACTCGGGGGGCTACAATGAGCAGTTCTTC
CDR3 protein: CASSQEYSGGYNEQFF
D gene: TRBD2
J gene: TRBJ2-1
clone size: many
V gene: TRBV4-1

CDR3 DNA: TGTGCCTGCAGCCAATCCGGGGGCGGTTTTGAGACCCAGTACTTC
CDR3 protein: CACSQSGGGFETQYF
D gene: -
J gene: TRBJ2-5
clone size: -
V gene: TRBV3-1

CDR3 DNA: TGTGCCAGCAGGGAAACAGGGGGCTCTAACTATGGCTACACCTTC
CDR3 protein: CASRETGGSNYGYTF
D gene: TRBD1
J gene: TRBJ1-2
clone size: many
V gene: TRBV12-3/TRBV12-4

CDR3 DNA: TGCAGTGCTAGAGGTCGGGACCGTTTAGGAAACATTCAGTACTTC
CDR3 protein: CSARGRDRLGNIQYF
D gene: -
J gene: TRBJ2-4
clone size: few
V gene: TRBV20-1

CDR3 DNA: TGTGCCAGCAGTTCCGGGGGGAGACTAGCGGGAGGGCGAGGCACCGGGGAGCTGTTTTTT
CDR3 protein: CASSSGGRLAGGRGTGELFF
D gene: TRBD2
J gene: TRBJ2-2
clone size: -
V gene: TRBV12-3/TRBV12-4

CDR3 DNA: TGTGCCACCAGTGTTCGGGGTGACACAGATACGCAGTATTTT
CDR3 protein: CATSVRGDTDTQYF
D gene: -
J gene: TRBJ2-3
clone size: -
V gene: TRBV24-1

CDR3 DNA: TGTGCCAGCAGTGGGGGGACAGGGAAGTACGAGCAGTACTTC
CDR3 protein: CASSGGTGKYEQYF
D gene: TRBD1
J gene: TRBJ2-7
clone size: -
V gene: TRBV12-3/TRBV12-4

CDR3 DNA: TGTGCCAGCAGACCCGGACAAGCGAGCAATCAGCCCCAGCATTTT
CDR3 protein: CASRPGQASNQPQHF
D gene: -
J gene: TRBJ1-5
clone size: -
V gene: TRBV28

CDR3 DNA: TGTGCCAGCAGCCCCGCCCCAAGCAACTCCTACGAGCAGTACTTC
CDR3 protein: CASSPAPSNSYEQYF
D gene: -
J gene: TRBJ2-7
clone size: -
V gene: TRBV7-3

CDR3 DNA: TGTGCCAGCAGCGACTCCCTCGAGGACCACGGAGAGACCCAGTACTTC
CDR3 protein: CASSDSLEDHGETQYF
D gene: -
J gene: TRBJ2-5
clone size: few
V gene: TRBV9

CDR3 DNA: TGTGCCACCAGCAGAGTGATGGGGGCCAGGGATGTGTCGAACTTC
CDR3 protein: CATSRVMGARDVSNF
D gene: -
J gene: TRBJ2-5
clone size: -
V gene: TRBV15

CDR3 DNA: TGCAGCGTTGGAAACAGACTAGCGGGAGGGCCAGGTGAGCAGTTCTTC
CDR3 protein: CSVGNRLAGGPGEQFF
D gene: TRBD2
J gene: TRBJ2-1
clone size: -
V gene: TRBV29-1

CDR3 DNA: TGTGCCAGCAGCTTGACCCTCGATGACACCGGGGAGCTGTTTTTT
CDR3 protein: CASSLTLDDTGELFF
D gene: -
J gene: TRBJ2-2
clone size: -
V gene: TRBV7-6

CDR3 DNA: TGTGCCAGCAGTTCGGGGCGGGGGGGCTCCTACGAGCAGTACTTC
CDR3 protein: CASSSGRGGSYEQYF
D gene: TRBD2
J gene: TRBJ2-7
clone size: -
V gene: TRBV12-3/TRBV12-4

CDR3 DNA: TGTGCCAGTCGACAGGTACCGACCGGGGAGCTGTTTTTT
CDR3 protein: CASRQVPTGELFF
D gene: -
J gene: TRBJ2-2
clone size: -
V gene: TRBV19

CDR3 DNA: TGCAGTGCTAGAGACCCGAAAAAACAGGAGACCCAGTACTTC
CDR3 protein: CSARDPKKQETQYF
D gene: -
J gene: TRBJ2-5
clone size: few
V gene: TRBV20-1

CDR3 DNA: TGTGCCAGCAGCCCAGGACAGGGGGAGTTTGGCTACACCTTC
CDR3 protein: CASSPGQGEFGYTF
D gene: TRBD1
J gene: TRBJ1-2
clone size: -
V gene: TRBV7-9

CDR3 DNA: TGCAGTGCCAGGACAGAGACGCTCTATGGCTACACCTTC
CDR3 protein: CSARTETLYGYTF
D gene: -
J gene: TRBJ1-2
clone size: few
V gene: TRBV20-1

CDR3 DNA: TGCGCCAGCAGCTTGCAACCGGGATCCTCCTACAATGAGCAGTTCTTC
CDR3 protein: CASSLQPGSSYNEQFF
D gene: -
J gene: TRBJ2-1
clone size: few
V gene: TRBV5-1

CDR3 DNA: TGTGCCAGCGGAAGAGGTTCACCCCTCCACTTT
CDR3 protein: CASGRGSPLHF
D gene: -
J gene: TRBJ1-6
clone size: -
V gene: TRBV6-1

CDR3 DNA: TGTGCGACTACAGGGGAAACCGGGGAGCTGTTTTTT
CDR3 protein: CATTGETGELFF
D gene: TRBD1
J gene: TRBJ2-2
clone size: many
V gene: TRBV7-9

CDR3 DNA: TGTGCCAGCAACCCTGGACCTAACACCGGGGAGCTGTTTTTT
CDR3 protein: CASNPGPNTGELFF
D gene: -
J gene: TRBJ2-2
clone size: few
V gene: TRBV5-6

CDR3 DNA: TGTGCCAGCAGTTTTGTGACTAGCGGGACGCTCAGCTCCTACGAGCAGTACTTC
CDR3 protein: CASSFVTSGTLSSYEQYF
D gene: TRBD2
J gene: TRBJ2-7
clone size: -
V gene: TRBV6-2/TRBV6-3